The 9 T cell receptor beta chains listed next were all sequenced from one sample in a study of neoadjuvant anti-PD-1 for oral cavity cancer. The method was immunoSEQ multiplex PCR; TCRdb's version includes in-frame clones alone and lacks a portion of them. The sample contains 35,000 to 40,000 clones, over 30% of which appear only once. Stated time point: after neoadjuvant nivolumab, at surgical resection. Sequenced here: tumor tissue, sampled after nivolumab (anti-PD-1) treatment. The receptor set was obtained from a person between 40 and 85 years old with oral cavity squamous cell carcinoma.

This clone appeared a few times. CDR3 protein: CAISDGEIYEQYF. CDR3 coding DNA: TGTGCCATCAGTGATGGTGAGATATACGAGCAGTACTTC. The J gene is TRBJ2-7, the V gene TRBV10-3, with unresolved D. The V gene lost 3 bases and the J gene lost 4 bases, with 10 bases spanning the gap. Germline CDR1 reads ENHRY; CDR2 reads SYGVKD. This CDR3 is 13 amino acids long.

There are a few counts of this clone. The rearrangement joins TRBV18 to TRBJ2-3; D may match TRBD1 or TRBD2 (7 bases each). Trimming stripped 6 bases from V and 5 bases from J, with 24 bases between. Germline lookup yields CDR1 KGHSH and CDR2 LQKENI. The CDR3 sequence is 17 residues long. Written as DNA, the CDR3 is TGTGCCAGCTCCACACAGGGGCCCGCGGGAGTTGGAGATACGCAGTATTTT. Its translation: CASSTQGPAGVGDTQYF.

This sequence joins TRBV19 and TRBJ2-3; D not certain. The CDR3 runs to 18 residues. Germline CDR1 reads LNHDA; CDR2 reads SQIVND (reference sequence). Between the trimmed V and J ends, which lost 7 bases and 0 bases, there was a span of 23 bases. The CDR3: CASTRARVSTTSTDTQYF. CDR3 nucleotides: TGTGCCAGTACCAGAGCTCGGGTCAGCACCACCAGCACAGATACGCAGTATTTT.

The V gene is TRBV7-3, the J gene TRBJ2-6, with D perhaps TRBD1 (6 bases). CDR1 is SGHTA and CDR2 is FQGTGA in the germline V gene. The V end was cut by 4 bases, the J end by 0 bases, with 13 bases between. The CDR3 spans 17 residues. CDR3 amino acids: CASSSTGFGSGANVLTF. The CDR3 nucleotides read TGTGCCAGCAGCTCGACAGGATTCGGCTCTGGGGCCAACGTCCTGACTTTC.

This clone counts as medium-sized (0.01 to 0.1%). The chain has TRBV5-1 and TRBJ1-1, with no clear D. Germline values: CDR1 SGHRS, CDR2 YFSETQ. This CDR3 region has 13 residues. V lost 0 bases, J lost 2 bases, and 5 bases lay in between. The CDR3 is CASSLAINTEAFF. CDR3 in DNA: TGCGCCAGCAGCTTGGCCATTAACACTGAAGCTTTCTTT.

The V call is TRBV5-1, the J call TRBJ1-1, with 9 positions matching TRBD1. The V gene end was trimmed by 5 bases and the J gene end by 6 bases; junction bases not matched to a gene: 2. There are 12 residues in the CDR3. CDR1 is SGHRS, CDR2 YFSETQ, per germline. The chain's CDR3 is CASSRQGAEAFF. Here the CDR3 DNA reads TGCGCCAGCAGTCGACAGGGGGCTGAAGCTTTCTTT.

CDR3 protein: CAWTTGGHFDEQFF. The DNA for the CDR3 is TGTGCCTGGACGACAGGGGGACATTTCGATGAGCAGTTCTTC. V and J are TRBV30 and TRBJ2-1; 9 bases align to TRBD1. The V gene's germline CDR1 is GTSNPN and CDR2 SVGIG (reference sequence). V dropped 4 bases and J dropped 8; count of bases not matched to a gene: 9. CDR3 size: 14 residues.

This clone was recorded a few times. The J gene is TRBJ2-7, the V gene TRBV7-9, with unresolved D. This CDR3 is 11 amino acids long. Per the germline V gene, CDR1 is SEHNR and CDR2 is FQNEAQ (reference sequence). Trimming removed 1 base at V and 6 bases at J, with 4 bases between. The CDR3 sequence: CASSLVGEQYF. As DNA, the CDR3 is TGTGCCAGCAGCTTAGTTGGCGAGCAGTACTTC.

This clone was seen only a few times. The chain links TRBV10-1 to TRBJ1-1; D remains ambiguous. In germline, CDR1 is WNHNN, CDR2 SYGVQD (reference sequence). CDR3 length: 13 residues. V dropped 3 bases and J dropped 0 bases, with 5 bases sitting between them. CDR3 residues: CASSDTMNTEAFF. The CDR3 DNA sequence: TGCGCCAGCAGTGACACGATGAACACTGAAGCTTTCTTT.